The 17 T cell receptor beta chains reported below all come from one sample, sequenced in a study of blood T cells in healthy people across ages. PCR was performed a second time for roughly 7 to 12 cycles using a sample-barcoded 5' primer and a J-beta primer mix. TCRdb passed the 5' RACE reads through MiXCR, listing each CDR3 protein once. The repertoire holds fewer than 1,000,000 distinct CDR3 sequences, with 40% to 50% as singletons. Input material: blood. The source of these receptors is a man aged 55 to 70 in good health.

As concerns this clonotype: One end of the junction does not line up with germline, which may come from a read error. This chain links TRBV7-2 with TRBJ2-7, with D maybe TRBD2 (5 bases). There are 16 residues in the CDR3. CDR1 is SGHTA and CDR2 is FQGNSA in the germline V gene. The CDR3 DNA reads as TGTGTCAGCAGCCCCCGCGAGACGGGGTTCTCCTACGAGCAGTACTTC. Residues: CVSSPRETGFSYEQYF.

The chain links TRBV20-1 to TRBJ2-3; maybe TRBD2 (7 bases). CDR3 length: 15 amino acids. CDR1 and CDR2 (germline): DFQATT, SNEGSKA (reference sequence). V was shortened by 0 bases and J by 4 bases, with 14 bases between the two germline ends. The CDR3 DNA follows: TGCAGTGCTAGAGATCACCGCGGGGGCCCAGATACGCAGTATTTT. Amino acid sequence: CSARDHRGGPDTQYF.

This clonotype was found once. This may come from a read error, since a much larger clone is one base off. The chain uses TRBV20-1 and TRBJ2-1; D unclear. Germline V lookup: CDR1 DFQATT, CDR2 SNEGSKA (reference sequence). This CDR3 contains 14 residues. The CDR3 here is CSARPRGSYSEQFF. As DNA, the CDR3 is TGCAGTGCTAGACCTAGAGGCAGCTACAGTGAGCAGTTCTTC.

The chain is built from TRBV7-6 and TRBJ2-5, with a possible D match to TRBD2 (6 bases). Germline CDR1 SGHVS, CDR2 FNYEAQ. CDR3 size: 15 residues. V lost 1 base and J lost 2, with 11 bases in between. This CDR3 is CASSLGGDRQETQYF. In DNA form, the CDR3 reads TGTGCCAGCAGCTTAGGGGGGGACCGTCAAGAGACCCAGTACTTC.

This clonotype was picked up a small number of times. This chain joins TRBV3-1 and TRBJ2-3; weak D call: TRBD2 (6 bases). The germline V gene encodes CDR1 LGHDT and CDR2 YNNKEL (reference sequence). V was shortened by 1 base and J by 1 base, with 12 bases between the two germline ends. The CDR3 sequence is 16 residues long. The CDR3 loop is CASSQVVASGTDTQYF. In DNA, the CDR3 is TGTGCCAGCAGCCAAGTTGTAGCTAGCGGCACAGATACGCAGTATTTT.

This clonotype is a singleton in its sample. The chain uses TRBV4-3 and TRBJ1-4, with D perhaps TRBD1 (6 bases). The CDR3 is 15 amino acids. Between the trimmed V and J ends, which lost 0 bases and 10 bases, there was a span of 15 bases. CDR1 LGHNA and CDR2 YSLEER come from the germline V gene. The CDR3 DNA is TGCGCCAGCAGCCAAGATCCCCAGGGGCAACGAAAACTGTTTTTT. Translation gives CASSQDPQGQRKLFF.

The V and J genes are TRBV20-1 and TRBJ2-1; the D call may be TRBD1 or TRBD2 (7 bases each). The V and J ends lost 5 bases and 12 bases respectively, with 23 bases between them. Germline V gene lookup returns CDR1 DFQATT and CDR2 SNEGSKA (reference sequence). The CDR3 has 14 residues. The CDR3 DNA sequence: TGCAGTGCTGAGTTTGGACCCAGGGGGGGGGGGCAGTTCTTC. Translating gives CSAEFGPRGGGQFF.

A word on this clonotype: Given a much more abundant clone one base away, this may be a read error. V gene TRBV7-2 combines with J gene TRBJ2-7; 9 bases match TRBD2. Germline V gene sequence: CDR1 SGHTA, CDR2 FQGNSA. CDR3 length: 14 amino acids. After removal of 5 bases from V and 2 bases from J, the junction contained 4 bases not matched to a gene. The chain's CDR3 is CASSAGTSPYEQYF. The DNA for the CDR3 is TGTGCCAGCAGCGCCGGGACTAGCCCCTACGAGCAGTACTTC.

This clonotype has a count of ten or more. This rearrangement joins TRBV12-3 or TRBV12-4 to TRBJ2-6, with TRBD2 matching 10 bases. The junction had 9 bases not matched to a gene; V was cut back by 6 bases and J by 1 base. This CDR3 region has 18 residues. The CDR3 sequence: CASRPISGGTSGANVLTF. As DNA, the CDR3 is TGTGCCAGCAGGCCCATTAGCGGGGGGACGTCTGGGGCCAACGTCCTGACTTTC.

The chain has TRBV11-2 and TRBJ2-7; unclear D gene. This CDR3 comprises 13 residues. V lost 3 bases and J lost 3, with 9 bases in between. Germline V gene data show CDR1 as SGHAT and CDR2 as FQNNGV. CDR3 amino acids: CASSFNRNYEQYF. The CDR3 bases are TGTGCCAGCAGCTTCAACAGAAACTACGAGCAGTACTTC. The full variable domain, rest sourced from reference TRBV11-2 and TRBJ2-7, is EAGVAQSPRYKIIEKRQSVAFWCNPISGHATLYWYQQILGQGPKLLIQFQNNGVVDDSQLPKDRFSAERLKGVDSTLKIQPAKLEDSAVYLCASSFNRNYEQYFGPGTRLTVT.

The CDR3 is CAWSAPGTRVGYGYTF. DNA of the CDR3: TGTGCCTGGAGTGCCCCCGGGACAAGGGTGGGGTATGGCTACACCTTC. The chain employs TRBV30 and TRBJ1-2, with D possibly TRBD1 on 6 matching bases. The germline CDR1 and CDR2 sequences are GTSNPN and SVGIG (reference sequence). V was clipped by 1 base and J by 5 bases, with 20 bases between them. The CDR3 length is 16 residues. The full variable domain, rest sourced from reference TRBV30 and TRBJ1-2, is SQTIHQWPATLVQPVGSPLSLECTVEGTSNPNLYWYRQAAGRGLQLLFYSVGIGQISSEVPQNLSASRPQDRQFILSSKKLLLSDSGFYLCAWSAPGTRVGYGYTFGSGTRLTVV.

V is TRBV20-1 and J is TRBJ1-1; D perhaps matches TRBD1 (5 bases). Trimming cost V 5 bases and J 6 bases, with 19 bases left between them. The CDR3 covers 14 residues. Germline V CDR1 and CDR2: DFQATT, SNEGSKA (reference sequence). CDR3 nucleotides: TGCAGTGCTCCCCAGGCAAGGGGTGGGTCTGAAGCTTTCTTT. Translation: CSAPQARGGSEAFF.

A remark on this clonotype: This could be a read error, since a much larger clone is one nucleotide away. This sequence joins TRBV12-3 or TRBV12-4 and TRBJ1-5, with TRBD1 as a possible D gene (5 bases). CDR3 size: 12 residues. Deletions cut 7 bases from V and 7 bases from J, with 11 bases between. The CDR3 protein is CASTLGDQPQHF. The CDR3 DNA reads TGTGCCAGCACCCTTGGGGACCAGCCCCAGCATTTT.

CDR3 region: CSASLTQLSSYEQYF. CDR3 nucleotides: TGCAGTGCTTCTTTGACCCAACTTAGCTCCTACGAGCAGTACTTC. J is TRBJ2-7 and V is TRBV20-1; unclear D gene. Germline V gene sequence: CDR1 DFQATT, CDR2 SNEGSKA (reference sequence). The CDR3 loop spans 15 amino acids. V lost 5 bases and J lost 0, with 17 bases in between.

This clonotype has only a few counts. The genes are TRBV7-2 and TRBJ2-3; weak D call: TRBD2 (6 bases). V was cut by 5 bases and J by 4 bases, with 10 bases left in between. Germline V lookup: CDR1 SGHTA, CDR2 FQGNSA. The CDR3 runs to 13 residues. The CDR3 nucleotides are TGTGCCAGCAGCCACGGCGGGGCAGATACGCAGTATTTT. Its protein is CASSHGGADTQYF. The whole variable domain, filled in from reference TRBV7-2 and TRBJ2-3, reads GAGVSQSPSNKVTEKGKDVELRCDPISGHTALYWYRQSLGQGLEFLIYFQGNSAPDKSGLPSDRFSAERTGGSVSTLTIQRTQQEDSAVYLCASSHGGADTQYFGPGTRLTVL.

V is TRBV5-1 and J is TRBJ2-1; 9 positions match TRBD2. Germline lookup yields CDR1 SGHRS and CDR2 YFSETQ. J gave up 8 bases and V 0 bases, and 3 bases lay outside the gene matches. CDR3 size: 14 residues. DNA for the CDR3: TGCGCCAGCAGCTTGGACAGCGGGGGGTATGAGCAGTTCTTC. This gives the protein CASSLDSGGYEQFF.

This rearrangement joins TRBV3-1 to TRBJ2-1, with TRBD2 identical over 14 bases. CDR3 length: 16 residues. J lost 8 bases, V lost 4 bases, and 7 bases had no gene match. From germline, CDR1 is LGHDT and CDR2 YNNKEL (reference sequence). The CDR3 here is CASSPGLAGGIDEQFF. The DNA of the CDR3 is TGTGCCAGCAGCCCCGGACTAGCGGGGGGTATTGATGAGCAGTTCTTC.